This TCR beta chain was recovered during a study of CD8+ T cells in alopecia areata. Documented treatment: oral pan-JAK inhibitor, 5-10 mg twice daily. The germline V and J ends were trimmed by 2 bases and 2 bases, with 7 bases remaining between them. Germline loops: CDR1 MNHEY, CDR2 SVGAGI. This CDR3 contains 13 residues. The study, taken as a whole, reports: Tofacitinib did not eliminate many expanded lesional clones from scalp or blood. When scalp samples are sequenced, resident alphabeta T cells of normal skin are also captured.

There are a few counts of this clone. Its antigen is unidentified. Investigators isolated RNA and reverse transcribed it into cDNA to act as the sequencing template. The repertoire was sequenced with immunoSEQ multiplex PCR; TCRdb's copy has only in-frame clones and lacks some. The sample lists about 260,000 clones; roughly 63% were seen once. This TCR came from a human donor with alopecia areata. The chain is built from TRBV6-5 and TRBJ2-7, with D unclear. Sample: CD4+ T cells sorted from blood, taken at approximately week 52, from a patient treated with tofacitinib. The CDR3 protein is CASSYGITYEQYF. The CDR3, as DNA: TGTGCCAGCAGTTACGGCATTACCTACGAGCAGTACTTC.